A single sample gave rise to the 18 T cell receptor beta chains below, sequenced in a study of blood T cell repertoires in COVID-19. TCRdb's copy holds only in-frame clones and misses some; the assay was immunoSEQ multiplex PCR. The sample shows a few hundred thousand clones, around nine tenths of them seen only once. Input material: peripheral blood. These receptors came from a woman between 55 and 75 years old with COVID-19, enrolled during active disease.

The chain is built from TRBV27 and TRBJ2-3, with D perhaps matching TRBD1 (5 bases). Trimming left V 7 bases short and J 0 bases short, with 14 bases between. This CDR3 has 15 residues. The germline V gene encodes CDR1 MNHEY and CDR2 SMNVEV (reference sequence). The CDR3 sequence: CASTPWGSSTDTQYF. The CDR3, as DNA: TGTGCCAGCACCCCCTGGGGCAGTAGCACAGATACGCAGTATTTT.

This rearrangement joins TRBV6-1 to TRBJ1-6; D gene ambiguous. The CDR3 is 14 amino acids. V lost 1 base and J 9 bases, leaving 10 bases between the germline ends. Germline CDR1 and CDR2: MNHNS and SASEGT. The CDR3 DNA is TGTGCCAGCAGTGAAGTAGCAACCCGTTCACCCCTCCACTTT. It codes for CASSEVATRSPLHF.

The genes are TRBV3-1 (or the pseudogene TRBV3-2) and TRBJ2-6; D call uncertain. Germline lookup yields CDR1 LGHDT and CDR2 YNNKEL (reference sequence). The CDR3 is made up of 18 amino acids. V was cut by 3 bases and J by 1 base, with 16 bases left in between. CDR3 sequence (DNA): TGTGCCAGCAGCCACCCGAGAACCCCCGCTTCTGGGGCCAACGTCCTGACTTTC. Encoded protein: CASSHPRTPASGANVLTF.

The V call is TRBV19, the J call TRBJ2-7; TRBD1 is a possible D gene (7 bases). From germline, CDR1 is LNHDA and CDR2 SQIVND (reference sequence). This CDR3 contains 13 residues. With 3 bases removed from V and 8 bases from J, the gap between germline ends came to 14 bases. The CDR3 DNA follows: TGTGCCAGTAGTATTGGAGGGACAGCTCAGCAGTACTTC. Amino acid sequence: CASSIGGTAQQYF.

The CDR3 protein is CASSPISAGGYNEQFF. The CDR3 coding sequence is TGTGCCAGCAGCCCGATTTCAGCGGGGGGGTACAATGAGCAGTTCTTC. This chain links TRBV7-9 with TRBJ2-1, with 10 bases identical to TRBD2. With V trimmed by 5 bases and J by 4 bases, 8 bases remained unmatched. The CDR3 spans 16 residues. CDR1 SEHNR and CDR2 FQNEAQ come from the germline V gene (reference sequence).

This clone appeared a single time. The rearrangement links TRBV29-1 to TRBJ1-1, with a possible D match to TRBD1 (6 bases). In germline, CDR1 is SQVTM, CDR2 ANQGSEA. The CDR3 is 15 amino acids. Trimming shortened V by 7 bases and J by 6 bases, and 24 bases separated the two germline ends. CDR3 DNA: TGCAGCGCCATTTCGGGGGGGCGAACTCTCGCTGAAGCTTTCTTT. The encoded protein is CSAISGGRTLAEAFF.

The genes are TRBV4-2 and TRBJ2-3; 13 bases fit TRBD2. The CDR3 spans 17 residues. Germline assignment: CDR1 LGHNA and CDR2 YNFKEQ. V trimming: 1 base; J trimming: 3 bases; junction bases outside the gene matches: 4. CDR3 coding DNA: TGTGCCAGCAGCCAAGCAACTAGCGGGGGGGCAACAGATACGCAGTATTTT. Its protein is CASSQATSGGATDTQYF.

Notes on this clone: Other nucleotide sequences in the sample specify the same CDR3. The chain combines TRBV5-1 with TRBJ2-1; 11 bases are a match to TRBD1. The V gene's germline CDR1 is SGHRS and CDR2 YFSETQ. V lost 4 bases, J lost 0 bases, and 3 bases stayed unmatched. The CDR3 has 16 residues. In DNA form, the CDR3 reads TGCGCCAGCAGCGCCGGGACAGGGGGCTCCTACAATGAGCAGTTCTTC. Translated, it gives CASSAGTGGSYNEQFF.

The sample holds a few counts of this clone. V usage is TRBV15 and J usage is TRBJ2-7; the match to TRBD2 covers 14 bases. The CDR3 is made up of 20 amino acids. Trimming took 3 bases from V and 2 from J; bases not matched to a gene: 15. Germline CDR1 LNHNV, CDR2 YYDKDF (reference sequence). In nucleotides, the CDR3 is TGTGCCACCAGCAGGAATAAAGGACTAGCGGGGGGCCTATCAACCTACGAGCAGTACTTC. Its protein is CATSRNKGLAGGLSTYEQYF.

The CDR3 coding sequence is TGTGCCAGCAGTTTGGGGGGAGAGGGCACTGAAGCTTTCTTT. Protein product: CASSLGGEGTEAFF. The chain uses TRBV28 and TRBJ1-1; the D gene is possibly TRBD1 (5 bases). The CDR3 has 14 amino acids. The V end lost 3 bases, the J end lost 4 bases, and 12 bases lay between the germline ends. Germline V gene lookup returns CDR1 MDHEN and CDR2 SYDVKM.

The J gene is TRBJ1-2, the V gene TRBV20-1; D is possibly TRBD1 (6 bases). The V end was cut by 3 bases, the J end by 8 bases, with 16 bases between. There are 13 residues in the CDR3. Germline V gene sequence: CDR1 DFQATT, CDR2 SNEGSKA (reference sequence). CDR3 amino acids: CSASPQGFRGYTF. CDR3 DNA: TGCAGTGCTAGTCCACAGGGATTCCGCGGCTACACCTTC.

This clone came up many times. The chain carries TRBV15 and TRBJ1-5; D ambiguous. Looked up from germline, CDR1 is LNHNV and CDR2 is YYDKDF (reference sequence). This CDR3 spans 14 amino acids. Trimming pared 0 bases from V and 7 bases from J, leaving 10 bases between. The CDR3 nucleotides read TGTGCCACCAGCAGAGATCGGGAATTCCAGCCCCAGCATTTT. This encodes CATSRDREFQPQHF.

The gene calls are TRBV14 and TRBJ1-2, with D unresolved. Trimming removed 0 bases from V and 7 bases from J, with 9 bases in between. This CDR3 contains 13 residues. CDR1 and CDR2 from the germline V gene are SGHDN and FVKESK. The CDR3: CASSQDRGSGYTF. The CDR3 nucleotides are TGTGCCAGCAGCCAAGATCGGGGAAGTGGCTACACCTTC.

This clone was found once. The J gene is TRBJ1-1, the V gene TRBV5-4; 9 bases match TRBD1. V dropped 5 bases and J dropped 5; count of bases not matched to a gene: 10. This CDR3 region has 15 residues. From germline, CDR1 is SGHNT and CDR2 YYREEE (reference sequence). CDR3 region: CASSPQTGGGTEAFF. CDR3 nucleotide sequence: TGTGCCAGCAGTCCACAGACAGGGGGAGGAACTGAAGCTTTCTTT.

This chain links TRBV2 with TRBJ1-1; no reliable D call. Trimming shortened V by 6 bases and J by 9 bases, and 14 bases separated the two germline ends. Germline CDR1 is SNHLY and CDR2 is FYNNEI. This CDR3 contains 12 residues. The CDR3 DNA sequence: TGTGCCAGCAGCCCTAAAAGAGAAAAAGCTTTCTTT. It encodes CASSPKREKAFF.

The CDR3 DNA follows: TGTGCCACCAGCAGGGGGGGGGACAGGGAAGCTTTCTTT. Protein: CATSRGGDREAFF. The chain combines TRBV15 with TRBJ1-1; 8 bases match TRBD1. Germline CDR1 is LNHNV and CDR2 is YYDKDF (reference sequence). V lost 3 bases and J lost 8; bases outside the gene matches: 5. CDR3 length equals 13 residues. The full variable domain, with the rest looked up from reference TRBV15 and TRBJ1-1, is DAMVIQNPRYQVTQFGKPVTLSCSQTLNHNVMYWYQQKSSQAPKLLFHYYDKDFNNEADTPDNFQSRRPNTSFCFLDIRSPGLGDTAMYLCATSRGGDREAFFGQGTRLTVV.

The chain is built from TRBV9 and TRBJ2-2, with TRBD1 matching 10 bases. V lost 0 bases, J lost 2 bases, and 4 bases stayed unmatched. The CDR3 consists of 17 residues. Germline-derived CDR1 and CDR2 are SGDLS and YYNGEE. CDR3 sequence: CASSVARTGGNTGELFF. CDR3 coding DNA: TGTGCCAGCAGCGTAGCGCGGACAGGGGGTAACACCGGGGAGCTGTTTTTT.

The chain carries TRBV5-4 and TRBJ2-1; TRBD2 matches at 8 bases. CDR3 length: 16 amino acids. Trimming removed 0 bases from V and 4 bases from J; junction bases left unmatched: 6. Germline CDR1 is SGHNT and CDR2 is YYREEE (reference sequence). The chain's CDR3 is CASSLDSGGLYNEQFF. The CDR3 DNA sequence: TGTGCCAGCAGCTTGGACAGCGGGGGCCTATACAATGAGCAGTTCTTC.